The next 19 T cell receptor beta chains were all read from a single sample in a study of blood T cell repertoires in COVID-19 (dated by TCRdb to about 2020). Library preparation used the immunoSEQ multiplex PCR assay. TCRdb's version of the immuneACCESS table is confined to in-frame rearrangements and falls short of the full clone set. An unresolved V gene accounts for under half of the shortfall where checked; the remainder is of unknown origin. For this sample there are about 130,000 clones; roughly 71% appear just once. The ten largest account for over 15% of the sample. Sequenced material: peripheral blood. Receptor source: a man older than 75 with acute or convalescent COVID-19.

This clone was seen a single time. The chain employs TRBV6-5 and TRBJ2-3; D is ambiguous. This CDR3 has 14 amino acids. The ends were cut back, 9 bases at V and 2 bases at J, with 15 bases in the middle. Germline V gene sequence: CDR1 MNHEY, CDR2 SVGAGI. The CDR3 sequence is CASFTLGPTDTQYF. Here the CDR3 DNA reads TGTGCCAGTTTCACTCTAGGCCCCACAGATACGCAGTATTTT.

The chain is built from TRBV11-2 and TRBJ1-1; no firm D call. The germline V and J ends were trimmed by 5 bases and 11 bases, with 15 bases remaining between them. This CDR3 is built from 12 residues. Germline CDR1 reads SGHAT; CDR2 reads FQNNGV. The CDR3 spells CASSLVTGVAFF. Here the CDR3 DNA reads TGTGCCAGCAGCCTCGTAACCGGGGTGGCTTTCTTT.

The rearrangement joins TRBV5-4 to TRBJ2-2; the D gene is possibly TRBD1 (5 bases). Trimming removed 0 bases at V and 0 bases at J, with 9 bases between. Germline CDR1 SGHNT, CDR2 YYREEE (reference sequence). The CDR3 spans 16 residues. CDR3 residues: CASSLGQGANTGELFF. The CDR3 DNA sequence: TGTGCCAGCAGCTTGGGTCAGGGTGCGAACACCGGGGAGCTGTTTTTT.

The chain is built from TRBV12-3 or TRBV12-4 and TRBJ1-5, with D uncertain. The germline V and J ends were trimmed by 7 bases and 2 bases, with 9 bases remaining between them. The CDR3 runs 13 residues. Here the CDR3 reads CASKLRGNQPQHF. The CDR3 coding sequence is TGTGCCAGCAAATTGAGGGGCAATCAGCCCCAGCATTTT.

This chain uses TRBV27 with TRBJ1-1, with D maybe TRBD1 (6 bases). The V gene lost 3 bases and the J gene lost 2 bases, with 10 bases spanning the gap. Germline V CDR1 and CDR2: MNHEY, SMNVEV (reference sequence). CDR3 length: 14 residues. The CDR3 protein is CASSLNRANTEAFF. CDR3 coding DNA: TGTGCCAGCAGTTTGAACAGGGCTAACACTGAAGCTTTCTTT.

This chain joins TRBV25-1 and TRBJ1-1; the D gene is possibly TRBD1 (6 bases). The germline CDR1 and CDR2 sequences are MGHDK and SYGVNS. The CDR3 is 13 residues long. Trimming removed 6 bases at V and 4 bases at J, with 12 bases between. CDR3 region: CASRRGGGTEAFF. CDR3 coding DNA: TGTGCCAGCAGGAGGGGGGGTGGCACTGAAGCTTTCTTT.

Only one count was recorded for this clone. The CDR3 is CASSPNTDNTGELFF. The CDR3 nucleotides are TGTGCCAGCTCACCAAACACCGATAACACCGGGGAGCTGTTTTTT. The gene calls are TRBV18 and TRBJ2-2, with D hard to call. This CDR3 spans 15 amino acids. Trimming took off 2 bases at V and 2 bases at J, with 9 bases between the two ends. CDR1 is KGHSH, CDR2 LQKENI, per germline.

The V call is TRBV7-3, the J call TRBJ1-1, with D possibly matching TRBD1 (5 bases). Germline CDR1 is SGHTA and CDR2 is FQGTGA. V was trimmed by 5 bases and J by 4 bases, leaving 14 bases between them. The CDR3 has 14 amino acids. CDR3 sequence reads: CASSPNTGGTEAFF. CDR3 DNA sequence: TGTGCCAGCAGCCCCAATACAGGCGGCACTGAAGCTTTCTTT.

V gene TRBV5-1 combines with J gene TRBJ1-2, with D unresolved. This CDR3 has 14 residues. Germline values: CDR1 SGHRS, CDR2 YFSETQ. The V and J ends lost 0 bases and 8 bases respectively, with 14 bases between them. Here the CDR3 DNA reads TGCGCCAGCAGCTTGGACTCATCCGGGAGCGGCTACACCTTC. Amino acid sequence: CASSLDSSGSGYTF.

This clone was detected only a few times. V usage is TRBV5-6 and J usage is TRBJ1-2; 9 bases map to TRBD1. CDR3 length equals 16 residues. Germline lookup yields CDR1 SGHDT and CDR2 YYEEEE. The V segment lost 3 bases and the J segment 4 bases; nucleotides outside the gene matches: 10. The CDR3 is CASSYSPGQGPYGYTF. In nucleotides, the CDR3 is TGTGCCAGCAGCTATTCCCCGGGACAGGGACCCTATGGCTACACCTTC.

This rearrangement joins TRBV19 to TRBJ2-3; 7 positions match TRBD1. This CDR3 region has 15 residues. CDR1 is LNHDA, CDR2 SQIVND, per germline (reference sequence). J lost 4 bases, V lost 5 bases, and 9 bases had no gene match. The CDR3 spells CASSLGQRRADTQYF. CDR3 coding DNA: TGTGCCAGTAGTCTGGGACAGAGAAGGGCAGATACGCAGTATTTT.

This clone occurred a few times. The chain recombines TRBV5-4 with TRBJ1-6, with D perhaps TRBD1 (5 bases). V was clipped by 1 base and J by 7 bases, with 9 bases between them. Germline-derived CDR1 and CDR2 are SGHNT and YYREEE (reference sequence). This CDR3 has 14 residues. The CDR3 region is CASSLRGRNSPLHF. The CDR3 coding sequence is TGTGCCAGCAGCTTGAGGGGTAGGAATTCACCCCTCCACTTT.

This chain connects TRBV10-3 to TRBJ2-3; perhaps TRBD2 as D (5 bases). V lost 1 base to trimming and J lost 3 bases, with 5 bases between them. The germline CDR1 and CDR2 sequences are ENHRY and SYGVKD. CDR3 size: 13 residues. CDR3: CAISEWETDTQYF. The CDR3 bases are TGTGCCATCAGTGAGTGGGAGACAGATACGCAGTATTTT.

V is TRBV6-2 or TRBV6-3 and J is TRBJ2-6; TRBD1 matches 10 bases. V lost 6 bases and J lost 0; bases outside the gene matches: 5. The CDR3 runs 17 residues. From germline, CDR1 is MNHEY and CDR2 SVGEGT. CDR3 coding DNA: TGTGCCAGCAGCCCCCGGACAGGGGGCTCTGGGGCCAACGTCCTGACTTTC. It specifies CASSPRTGGSGANVLTF.

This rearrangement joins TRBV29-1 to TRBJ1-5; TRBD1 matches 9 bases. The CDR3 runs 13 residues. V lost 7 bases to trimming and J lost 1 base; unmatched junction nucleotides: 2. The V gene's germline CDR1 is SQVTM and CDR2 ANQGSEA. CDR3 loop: CSGGQGSNQPQHF. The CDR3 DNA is TGCAGCGGGGGACAGGGCAGCAATCAGCCCCAGCATTTT.

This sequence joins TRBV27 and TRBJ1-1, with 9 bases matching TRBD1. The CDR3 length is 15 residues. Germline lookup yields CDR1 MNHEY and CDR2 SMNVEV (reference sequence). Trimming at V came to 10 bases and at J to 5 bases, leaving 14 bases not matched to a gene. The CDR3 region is CATKPETGGGTEAFF. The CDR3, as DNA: TGTGCCACTAAACCGGAGACAGGGGGGGGGACTGAAGCTTTCTTT.

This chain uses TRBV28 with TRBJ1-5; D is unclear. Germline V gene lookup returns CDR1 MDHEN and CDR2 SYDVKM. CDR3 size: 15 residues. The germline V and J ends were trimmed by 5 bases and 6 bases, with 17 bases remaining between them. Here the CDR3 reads CASSGGRLIVQPQHF. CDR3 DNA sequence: TGTGCCAGCAGTGGAGGACGCCTAATAGTTCAGCCCCAGCATTTT.

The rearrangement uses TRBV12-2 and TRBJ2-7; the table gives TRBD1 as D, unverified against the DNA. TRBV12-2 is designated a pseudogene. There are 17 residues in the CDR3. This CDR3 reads CASRLGKTGQGLYEQYF. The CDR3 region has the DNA TGTGCAAGTCGCTTAGGGAAAACGGGACAGGGTCTCTACGAGCAGTACTTC.

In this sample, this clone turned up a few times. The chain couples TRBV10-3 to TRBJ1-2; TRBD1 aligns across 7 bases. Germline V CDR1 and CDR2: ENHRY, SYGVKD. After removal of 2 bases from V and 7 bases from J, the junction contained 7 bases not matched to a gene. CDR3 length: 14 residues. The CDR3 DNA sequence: TGTGCCATCAGTGAGACAAACACAGGGGTTGGCTACACCTTC. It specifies CAISETNTGVGYTF.